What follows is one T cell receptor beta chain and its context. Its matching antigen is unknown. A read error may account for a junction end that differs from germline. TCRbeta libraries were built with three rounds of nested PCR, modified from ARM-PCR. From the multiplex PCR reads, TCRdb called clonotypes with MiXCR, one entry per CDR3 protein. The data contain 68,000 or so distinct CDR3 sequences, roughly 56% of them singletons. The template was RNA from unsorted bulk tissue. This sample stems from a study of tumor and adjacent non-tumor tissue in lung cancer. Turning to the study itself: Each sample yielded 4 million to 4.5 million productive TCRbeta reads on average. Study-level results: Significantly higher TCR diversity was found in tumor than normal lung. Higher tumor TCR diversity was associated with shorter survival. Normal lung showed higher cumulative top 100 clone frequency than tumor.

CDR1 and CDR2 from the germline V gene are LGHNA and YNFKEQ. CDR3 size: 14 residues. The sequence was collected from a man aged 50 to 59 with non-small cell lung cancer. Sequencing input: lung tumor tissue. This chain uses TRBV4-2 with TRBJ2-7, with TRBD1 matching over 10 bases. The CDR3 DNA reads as TGTGTCAGCAGCCAACCGGGACAGGGGCCTGAGCAGTATTTC. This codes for CVSSQPGQGPEQYF.